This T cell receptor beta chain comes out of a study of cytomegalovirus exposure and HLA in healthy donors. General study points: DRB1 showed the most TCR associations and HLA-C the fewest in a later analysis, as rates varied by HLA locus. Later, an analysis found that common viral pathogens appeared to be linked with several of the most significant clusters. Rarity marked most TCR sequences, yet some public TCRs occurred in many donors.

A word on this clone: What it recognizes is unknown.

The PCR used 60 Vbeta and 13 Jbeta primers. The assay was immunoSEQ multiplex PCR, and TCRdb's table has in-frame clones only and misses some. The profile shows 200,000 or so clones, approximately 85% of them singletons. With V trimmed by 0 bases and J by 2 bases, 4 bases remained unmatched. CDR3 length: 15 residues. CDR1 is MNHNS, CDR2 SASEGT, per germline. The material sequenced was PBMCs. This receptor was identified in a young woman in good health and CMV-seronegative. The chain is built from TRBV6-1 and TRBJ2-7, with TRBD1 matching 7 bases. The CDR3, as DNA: TGTGCCAGCAGTGAAGCCCGAGGGACAGCCTACGAGCAGTACTTC. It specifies CASSEARGTAYEQYF.